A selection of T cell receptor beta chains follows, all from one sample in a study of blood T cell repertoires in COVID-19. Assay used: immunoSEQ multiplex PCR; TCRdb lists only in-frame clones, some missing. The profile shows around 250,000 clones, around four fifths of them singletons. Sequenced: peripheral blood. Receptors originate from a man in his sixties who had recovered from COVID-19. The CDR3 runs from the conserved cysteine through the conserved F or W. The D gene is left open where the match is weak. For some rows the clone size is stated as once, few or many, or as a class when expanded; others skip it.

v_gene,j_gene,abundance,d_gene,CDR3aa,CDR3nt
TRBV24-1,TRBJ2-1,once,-,CATSDQTGSSYNEQFF,TGTGCCACCAGTGATCAAACAGGGAGCTCCTACAATGAGCAGTTCTTC
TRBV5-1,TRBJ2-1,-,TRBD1,CASSPRDRSYNEQFF,TGCGCCAGCAGCCCGAGGGACAGATCCTACAATGAGCAGTTCTTC
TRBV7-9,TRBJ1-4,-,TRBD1,CASSPGQGATNEKLFF,TGTGCCAGCAGCCCCGGCCAGGGGGCAACTAATGAAAAACTGTTTTTT
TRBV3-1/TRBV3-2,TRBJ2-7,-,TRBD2,CASSQVASGEQYF,TGTGCCAGCAGCCAAGTTGCTAGCGGGGAGCAGTACTTC
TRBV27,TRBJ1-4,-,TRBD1,CASSLVGGQGWEKLFF,TGTGCCAGCAGTTTAGTAGGCGGACAGGGTTGGGAAAAACTGTTTTTT
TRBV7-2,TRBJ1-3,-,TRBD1,CASSTYRGPNTIYF,TGTGCCAGCAGCACATACAGGGGGCCAAACACCATATATTTT
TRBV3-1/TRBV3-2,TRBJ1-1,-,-,CASSGRDTWTEAFF,TGTGCCAGCAGCGGTAGGGACACTTGGACTGAAGCTTTCTTT
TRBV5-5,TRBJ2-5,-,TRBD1,CASSLFITGGFGETQYF,TGTGCCAGCAGCTTGTTTATAACAGGGGGGTTCGGGGAGACCCAGTACTTC
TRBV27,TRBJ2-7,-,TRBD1,CASSPRTGKLSYEQYF,TGTGCCAGCAGTCCTAGGACAGGGAAACTCTCCTACGAGCAGTACTTC
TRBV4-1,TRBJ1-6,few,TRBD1,CASSQDWTGVLHF,TGCGCCAGCAGCCAGGACTGGACAGGGGTCCTCCACTTT
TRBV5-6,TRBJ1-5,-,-,CASSLGMGQRPSNQPQHF,TGTGCCAGCAGCTTGGGAATGGGTCAGAGGCCTAGCAATCAGCCCCAGCATTTT
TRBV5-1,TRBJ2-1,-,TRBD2,CASNPGASGYNEQFF,TGCGCCAGCAACCCGGGGGCTAGCGGGTACAATGAGCAGTTCTTC
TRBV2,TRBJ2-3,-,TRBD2,CASSDRGGSTDTQYF,TGTGCCAGCAGTGATCGCGGGGGAAGCACAGATACGCAGTATTTT
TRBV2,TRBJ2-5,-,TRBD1,CASIRGTAMETQYF,TGTGCCAGCATAAGGGGGACAGCTATGGAGACCCAGTACTTC
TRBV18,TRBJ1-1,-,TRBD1,CASSKQGAAEAFF,TGTGCCAGCTCAAAACAGGGGGCGGCTGAAGCTTTCTTT
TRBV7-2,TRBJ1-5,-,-,CASSLDAGGNQPQHF,TGTGCCAGCAGCTTAGATGCAGGGGGCAATCAGCCCCAGCATTTT
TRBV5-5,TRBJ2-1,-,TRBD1,CASSDRGPDNEQFF,TGTGCCAGCAGCGACAGGGGGCCCGACAATGAGCAGTTCTTC
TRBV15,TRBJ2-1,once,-,CATSRDVAGLSEQFF,TGTGCCACCAGCAGAGATGTGGCAGGGTTATCTGAGCAGTTCTTC
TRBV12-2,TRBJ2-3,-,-,CASLPPQGTQYF,TGTGCAAGTCTCCCGCCCCAGGGGACGCAGTATTTT
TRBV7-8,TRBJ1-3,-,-,CASSLARVVARNTIYF,TGTGCCAGCAGCTTAGCCCGGGTCGTAGCCAGAAACACCATATATTTT
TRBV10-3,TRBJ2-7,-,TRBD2,CAIRASGGQHYEQYF,TGTGCCATCCGAGCTAGCGGGGGGCAACATTACGAGCAGTACTTC
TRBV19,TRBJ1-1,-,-,CASSIIGQGDTEAFF,TGTGCCAGTAGTATAATCGGTCAGGGCGACACTGAAGCTTTCTTT
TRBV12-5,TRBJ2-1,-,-,CASGSRGNEQFF,TGTGCTAGTGGTTCCCGCGGCAATGAGCAGTTCTTC
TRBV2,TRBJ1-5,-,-,CASNLGNQPQHF,TGTGCCAGCAACTTAGGCAATCAGCCCCAGCATTTT
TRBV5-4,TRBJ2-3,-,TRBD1,CASSLIGGAGTQYF,TGTGCCAGCAGCTTGATAGGGGGCGCGGGTACGCAGTATTTT
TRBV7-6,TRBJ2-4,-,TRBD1,CASSLGQGANIQYF,TGTGCCAGCAGCTTGGGGCAGGGGGCCAACATTCAGTACTTC
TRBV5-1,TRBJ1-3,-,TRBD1,CASSLAGTGDYSGNTIYF,TGCGCCAGCAGCTTGGCCGGGACAGGGGACTACTCTGGAAACACCATATATTTT
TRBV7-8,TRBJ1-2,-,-,CASSFGDRGLGGYTF,TGTGCCAGCAGCTTTGGCGACAGAGGCCTGGGCGGCTACACCTTC
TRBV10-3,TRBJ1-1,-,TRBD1,CAISESQGASEAFF,TGTGCCATCAGTGAGTCACAGGGGGCCTCTGAAGCTTTCTTT
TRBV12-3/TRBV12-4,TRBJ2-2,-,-,CASRLQGTGELFF,TGTGCCAGCAGACTACAGGGCACCGGGGAGCTGTTTTTT
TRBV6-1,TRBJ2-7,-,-,CASSEGSGAGYEQYF,TGTGCCAGCAGTGAAGGGTCAGGGGCGGGTTACGAGCAGTACTTC